This TCR beta chain was identified in a study of T cell repertoires in cytomegalovirus infection. Across the whole study: In public TCR beta signatures, there were indications of both CMV infection and matching HLA type. Broader study findings: Using cumulative public TCR beta family frequency, the authors identified those who carried CMV together with the relevant HLA. HLA-C-restricted CMV-specific TCR beta clonotypes prevailed in the ex vivo response.

The length of the CDR3 is 16 residues. V gave up 5 bases and J gave up 2 bases, with 15 bases separating them. CDR1 is SEHNR and CDR2 is FQNEAQ in the germline V gene (reference sequence). TCRdb re-derived calls from the reads in MiXCR, one entry per CDR3 protein. The sample contains some 940,000 distinct CDR3 sequences, roughly 30% of which appear only once. Concerning this clonotype itself: What it binds is unknown.

The sequencing used cultured CD8+ T cells from PBMCs, collected from culture after CMV antigen stimulation. This clonotype was obtained from a human donor in good health (CMV status not recorded). Some clones in this sample may be carry-over from other donors' samples. The chain carries TRBV7-9 and TRBJ1-4, with D possibly TRBD1 on 5 matching bases. The CDR3 protein is CASSPTGARTNEKLFF. The CDR3 DNA is TGTGCCAGCAGCCCCACCGGGGCGCGCACTAATGAAAAACTGTTTTTT.